The 5 T cell receptor beta chains below all came from one sample that was sequenced in a study. TCRdb ran MiXCR on the RT-PCR reads and lists one entry per CDR3 protein. Here the sample spans 550,000 to 750,000 distinct CDR3 sequences, 14% being singletons. Material for sequencing was memory CD4+ T cells from blood. Every receptor here comes from a female donor in good health, serving as a healthy control.

Ten or more counts support this clonotype. The V call is TRBV20-1, the J call TRBJ2-3, with D tentatively TRBD1 (5 bases). Trimming pared 5 bases from V and 3 bases from J, leaving 6 bases between. This CDR3 has 11 amino acids. Germline V gene lookup returns CDR1 DFQATT and CDR2 SNEGSKA (reference sequence). CDR3 DNA sequence: TGCAGTGCTCAGGGTACAGATACGCAGTATTTT. Its translation: CSAQGTDTQYF.

The chain is built from TRBV2 and TRBJ1-3, with 8 bases lining up with TRBD1. The CDR3 has 15 amino acids. The junction had 14 bases not matched to a gene; V was cut back by 10 bases and J by 6 bases. Germline CDR1 and CDR2: SNHLY and FYNNEI. This chain's CDR3 is CANTFDRGGENTIYF. CDR3 bases: TGTGCCAACACATTCGACAGGGGAGGTGAAAACACCATATATTTT. Full variable domain (remainder filled in from reference TRBV2 and TRBJ1-3): EPEVTQTPSHQVTQMGQEVILRCVPISNHLYFYWYRQILGQKVEFLVSFYNNEISEKSEIFDDQFSVERPDGSNFTLKIRSTKLEDSAMYFCANTFDRGGENTIYFGEGSWLTVV.

This clonotype was counted ten times or more. The rearrangement joins TRBV7-2 to TRBJ2-5; TRBD2 matches at 11 bases. Germline V gene sequence: CDR1 SGHTA, CDR2 FQGNSA. J was trimmed by 4 bases and V by 5 bases; bases with no gene match: 6. The CDR3 is 15 residues long. The CDR3 DNA reads TGTGCCAGCAGCCCGCTAGCGGGAGGACGAGAGACCCAGTACTTC. The encoded protein is CASSPLAGGRETQYF.

The table lists this clonotype with a few counts. This chain connects TRBV20-1 to TRBJ2-3, with no clear D. Trimming removed 1 base at V and 11 bases at J, with 10 bases between. CDR1 is DFQATT and CDR2 is SNEGSKA in the germline V gene (reference sequence). The CDR3 has 11 amino acids. CDR3 in amino acids: CSARGYQRQYF. The CDR3 DNA follows: TGCAGTGCTAGAGGGTACCAGCGGCAGTATTTT.

This clonotype was seen many times. V gene TRBV7-3 combines with J gene TRBJ2-5; TRBD1 or TRBD2 may be the D gene (6 bases each). With 4 bases removed from V and 7 bases from J, the gap between germline ends came to 13 bases. Germline V gene lookup returns CDR1 SGHTA and CDR2 FQGTGA. The CDR3 is 13 residues long. CDR3 region: CASSSAGGGTQYF. The DNA for the CDR3 is TGTGCCAGCAGCTCCGCCGGAGGGGGGACCCAGTACTTC.